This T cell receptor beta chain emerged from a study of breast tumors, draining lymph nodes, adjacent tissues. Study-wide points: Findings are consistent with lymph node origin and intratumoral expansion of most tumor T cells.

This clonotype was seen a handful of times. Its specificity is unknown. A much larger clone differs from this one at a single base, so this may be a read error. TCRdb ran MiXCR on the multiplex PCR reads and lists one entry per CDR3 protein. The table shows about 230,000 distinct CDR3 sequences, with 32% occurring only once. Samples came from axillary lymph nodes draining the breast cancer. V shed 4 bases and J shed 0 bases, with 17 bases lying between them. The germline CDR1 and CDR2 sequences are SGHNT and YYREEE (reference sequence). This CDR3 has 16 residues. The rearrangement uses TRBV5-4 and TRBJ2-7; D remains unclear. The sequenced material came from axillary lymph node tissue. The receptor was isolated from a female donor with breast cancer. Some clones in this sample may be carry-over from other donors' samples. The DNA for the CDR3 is TGTGCCAGCAGCCCGAGAGACACGGCGAACTCCTACGAGCAGTACTTC. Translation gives CASSPRDTANSYEQYF.